These T cell receptor beta chains were read from a single sample in a study of shared clonotypes between healthy human individuals. Sequencing used immunoSEQ multiplex PCR; TCRdb keeps in-frame clones, though not all of them. The table lists over 850,000 clones, approximately 80% of them singletons. Sequencing was done on a sample of memory CD4+ T cells from PBMCs. The receptor source for this set is a man between 18 and 29 years old in good health. Some clones in this sample may be carry-over from other donors' samples. Each CDR3 is given with its conserved first and last residue. The D gene is left open where the match is weak. Not every row has a clone size; where given, it reads once, few, many or a size class.

TRBV7-2	NA	TRBD2	TRBJ2-1	CASSLAGTSTTEQFF	TGTGCCAGCAGCTTAGCTGGGACTAGCACAACTGAGCAGTTCTTC
TRBV30	NA	TRBD2	TRBJ2-7	CAWSHGDSGRRQYF	TGTGCCTGGAGCCACGGGGATAGCGGGAGGCGGCAGTACTTC
TRBV13	NA	NA	TRBJ1-1	CASSLAGWGIEAFF	TGTGCCAGCAGCTTAGCGGGGTGGGGGATCGAGGCTTTCTTT
TRBV6-1	once	NA	TRBJ1-1	CASRLWGDTEAFF	TGTGCCAGCCGACTCTGGGGGGACACTGAAGCTTTCTTT
TRBV7-3	NA	TRBD1	TRBJ1-4	CASSLDRGYGKLFF	TGTGCCAGCAGCCTGGACAGGGGTTATGGAAAACTGTTTTTT
TRBV5-1	few	TRBD2	TRBJ2-7	CASSLPSGSGDEQYF	TGCGCCAGCAGCCTACCTAGCGGGAGCGGCGACGAGCAGTACTTC
TRBV29-1	NA	TRBD2	TRBJ2-1	CSVKGTSGYNEQFF	TGCAGCGTAAAGGGGACTAGCGGATACAATGAGCAGTTCTTC
TRBV6-1	NA	NA	TRBJ1-1	CASVLAGTEAFF	TGTGCCAGCGTCCTGGCAGGGACTGAAGCTTTCTTT
TRBV28	NA	NA	TRBJ1-5	CASSEQGRSRQPQHF	TGTGCCAGCAGTGAACAGGGAAGGTCTCGTCAGCCCCAGCATTTT
TRBV2	NA	NA	TRBJ1-1	CASSGGVGRENTEAFF	TGTGCCAGCAGTGGGGGGGTGGGCAGAGAGAACACTGAAGCTTTCTTT
TRBV6-1	NA	TRBD2	TRBJ2-1	CASSEKRTSGRGEQFF	TGTGCCAGCAGTGAAAAGAGGACTAGCGGCCGAGGTGAGCAGTTCTTC